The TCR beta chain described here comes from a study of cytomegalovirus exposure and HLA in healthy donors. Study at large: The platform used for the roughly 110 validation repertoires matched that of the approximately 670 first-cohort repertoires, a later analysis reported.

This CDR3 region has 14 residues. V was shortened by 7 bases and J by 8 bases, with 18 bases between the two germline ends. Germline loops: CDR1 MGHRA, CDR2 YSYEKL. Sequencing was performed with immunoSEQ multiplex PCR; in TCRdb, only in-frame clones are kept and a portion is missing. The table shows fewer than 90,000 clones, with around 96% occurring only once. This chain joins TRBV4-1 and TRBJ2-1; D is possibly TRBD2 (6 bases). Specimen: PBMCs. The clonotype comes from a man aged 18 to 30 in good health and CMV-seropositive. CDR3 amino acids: CASTGTPVVDEQFF. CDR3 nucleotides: TGCGCCAGCACCGGGACTCCGGTAGTCGATGAGCAGTTCTTC.